The TCR beta chain under discussion was sequenced for a study of metastatic and nonmetastatic thyroid tumors. On the study more broadly: Both malignant and benign thyroid patients supplied peripheral blood and tumor or nodule tissue samples, across which the repertoires of these patients were then compared.

With 0 bases clipped from V and 6 bases from J, the junction kept 10 bases outside the gene matches. This CDR3 is 17 amino acids long. Germline CDR1 and CDR2: MNHNS and SASEGT. The table lists this clone with many counts. Its antigen remains unidentified. Each patient came to thyroid surgery without any prior treatment (of any kind). Regarding the study as a whole: When malignant thyroid tumors were compared with benign nodules, TCR beta diversity was reportedly significantly higher in the malignant tumors. This held in both blood and tumor samples.

In the study's own analysis: Researchers built a distant-metastasis classifier for papillary thyroid cancer that drew on CDR3 differences across clinicopathological groups. MiXCR reprocessed the PCR reads for TCRdb. TCRdb, rather than the study authors, made the V and J calls. The sample yields about 39,000 clones, 12% seen once. Sequencing input: blood. The receptor comes from a male donor with papillary thyroid cancer or a benign thyroid nodule (not recorded which). Some clones in this sample may be carry-over from other donors' samples. The V and J genes are TRBV6-1 and TRBJ2-4, with 8 bases lining up with TRBD2. This chain's CDR3 is CASSEAVYSGARNIQYF. The CDR3 nucleotides are TGTGCCAGCAGTGAAGCGGTTTATAGCGGGGCTAGAAACATTCAGTACTTC.